The subject of this entry is one T cell receptor beta chain. Unmatched junction bases numbered 4, after V lost 7 bases and J lost 7 bases. There are 12 residues in the CDR3. Germline loops: CDR1 SNHLY, CDR2 FYNNEI. These data belong to a study of blood T cell repertoires in COVID-19. Produced via immunoSEQ multiplex PCR; TCRdb's table is partial and in-frame only. The sample lists some 200,000 clones; under 90% were seen once. This clonotype originated in a woman in her sixties or seventies who had recovered from COVID-19. The gene calls are TRBV2 and TRBJ1-2; TRBD1 matches 9 bases. Sequenced material: peripheral blood. As DNA, the CDR3 is TGTGCCAGCATATTGACAGGGGGTGGCTACACCTTC. Protein sequence: CASILTGGGYTF.